These T cell receptor beta chains were read from a single sample in a study of T cell repertoires in cytomegalovirus infection. Which antigens these TCRs recognize remains unknown. A single record per CDR3 protein comes from TCRdb applying MiXCR to the reads. The sample lists approximately 770,000 distinct CDR3 sequences; about 27% were seen once. The source material was cultured CD8+ T cells from PBMCs, sampled from culture after CMV antigen stimulation. These receptors all come from a human donor in good health (CMV status not recorded). Some clones in this sample may be carry-over from other donors' samples. Both conserved end residues are part of each CDR3. D genes are given only for firm matches. Clone sizes are given selectively: once, few, many, or a class where the clone is expanded.

cdr3_nt | cdr3_aa | v_call | clone_size | d_call | j_call
TGTGCCAGCAGCCACTACAATCAGCCCCAGCATTTT | CASSHYNQPQHF | TRBV11-1 | - | - | TRBJ1-5
TGTGCCAGCAGTGGCCCTCTAGCGGGCTCCGACAATGAGCAGTTCTTC | CASSGPLAGSDNEQFF | TRBV2 | - | TRBD2 | TRBJ2-1
TGTGCCAGCAGTTTAGGAATCTGGAGGGAGCAGTACTTC | CASSLGIWREQYF | TRBV12-3/TRBV12-4 | few | - | TRBJ2-7
TGTGCCAGCAGCTTAGAGAATCGACTTCCTAACTATGGCTACACCTTC | CASSLENRLPNYGYTF | TRBV7-8 | many | - | TRBJ1-2
TGTGCCAGCAGTTACTCTTCCCGCAGCCTGACAGGGCCTAACTATGGCTACACCTTC | CASSYSSRSLTGPNYGYTF | TRBV6-6 | many | TRBD1 | TRBJ1-2
TGTGCCAGCAGCGCCCGGGACAACCCCAATGAAAAACTGTTTTTT | CASSARDNPNEKLFF | TRBV7-9 | few | - | TRBJ1-4
TGTGCCAGCAGCCAGCAACGGGAAAAGAGGATGAACACTGAAGCTTTCTTT | CASSQQREKRMNTEAFF | TRBV5-5 | - | - | TRBJ1-1
TGTGCCATCAGGGGGTCACTAGCGGGGGAAACAGATACGCAGTATTTT | CAIRGSLAGETDTQYF | TRBV10-3 | few | TRBD2 | TRBJ2-3
TGTGCCAGCAGCCAAGACGAAGGGGCGGCGAACACCGGGGAGCTGTTTTTT | CASSQDEGAANTGELFF | TRBV3-1 | - | - | TRBJ2-2
TGTGCCAGCAGTTGGGCACTAGGAGGGGGCGCGGTCGCTTTCTTT | CASSWALGGGAVAFF | TRBV27 | few | TRBD1 | TRBJ1-1